This TCR beta chain was captured in a study of cytomegalovirus exposure and HLA in healthy donors. Across the study: Earlier findings included about 120 million unique TCR beta sequences obtained from 150 million to 200 million T cells.

V was pared by 8 bases and J by 0 bases, with 11 bases between. CDR3 length equals 13 residues. Germline lookup yields CDR1 SGHRS and CDR2 YFSETQ. Comments on this clone: Its antigen is as yet unknown.

PCR involved 60 Vbeta and 13 Jbeta primers. Some clones are missing from TCRdb's copy, which holds only in-frame ones; the method was immunoSEQ multiplex PCR. The sample consists of about 160,000 clones, about 80% of them appearing once. Study-wide results and limits: Later examination showed HLA-associated TCR beta chains had greater clonal expansion than equally common others.

The gene calls are TRBV5-1 and TRBJ1-1; D is ambiguous. The TCR comes from a man aged 35 to 55 in good health and CMV-seronegative. Sequencing was performed on PBMCs. The CDR3 sequence: CASKREMNTEAFF. The CDR3 DNA reads as TGCGCCAGTAAACGGGAGATGAACACTGAAGCTTTCTTT.